A selection of T cell receptor beta chains follows, all from one sample in a study of blood T cell repertoires in COVID-19. Some clones are missing from TCRdb's copy, which holds only in-frame ones; the method was immunoSEQ multiplex PCR. The table lists about 69,000 clones, 90% of them singletons. Material: peripheral blood. All receptors derive from a man aged 50 to 59 with acute or convalescent COVID-19. Both conserved end residues are trimmed from each CDR3. Fields, in order: J gene, V gene, clone size, CDR3 length, CDR3 protein. Some rows have no size entry. The others give once, few or many, or a class for an expanded clone.

j_gene: TRBJ1-2; v_gene: TRBV30; abundance: once; len: 14; CDR3aa: AWSGTRRTGEGGYT
j_gene: TRBJ1-2; v_gene: TRBV29-1; abundance: few; len: 12; CDR3aa: SVEVTGGHYGYT
j_gene: TRBJ2-1; v_gene: TRBV24-1; abundance: once; len: 11; CDR3aa: ATSDYDYNEQF
j_gene: TRBJ2-3; v_gene: TRBV5-8; abundance: NA; len: 13; CDR3aa: ASSLQWASTDTQY
j_gene: TRBJ2-7; v_gene: TRBV2; abundance: once; len: 16; CDR3aa: ASSVPKTSGIKTGEQY
j_gene: TRBJ2-7; v_gene: TRBV21-1; abundance: NA; len: 13; CDR3aa: ASSKVSQGTYEQY
j_gene: TRBJ1-1; v_gene: TRBV10-3; abundance: NA; len: 12; CDR3aa: AINQDRGNTEAF
j_gene: TRBJ1-1; v_gene: TRBV15; abundance: NA; len: 13; CDR3aa: ATSREVIGGTEAF
j_gene: TRBJ2-7; v_gene: TRBV10-3; abundance: NA; len: 12; CDR3aa: AISDLAGDYEQY
j_gene: TRBJ2-4; v_gene: TRBV9; abundance: once; len: 11; CDR3aa: ASSVGDKNIQY
j_gene: TRBJ2-5; v_gene: TRBV2; abundance: few; len: 16; CDR3aa: ASNQQVPGQGARGTQY
j_gene: TRBJ1-2; v_gene: TRBV7-8; abundance: NA; len: 14; CDR3aa: ASSWTGTGPLYGYT
j_gene: TRBJ1-4; v_gene: TRBV21-1; abundance: NA; len: 14; CDR3aa: ASSIRRQGANEKLF
j_gene: TRBJ2-7; v_gene: TRBV27; abundance: NA; len: 13; CDR3aa: ASSLGGSRGDEQY
j_gene: TRBJ2-2; v_gene: TRBV24-1; abundance: NA; len: 12; CDR3aa: ATSGTSGSRELF
j_gene: TRBJ1-1; v_gene: TRBV20-1; abundance: NA; len: 8; CDR3aa: SARNGRAF
j_gene: TRBJ2-3; v_gene: TRBV12-2; abundance: NA; len: 14; CDR3aa: ASRTRPLPVHQAQY
j_gene: TRBJ1-2; v_gene: TRBV6-5; abundance: NA; len: 14; CDR3aa: ASSYSHMTGAHGYT
j_gene: TRBJ2-7; v_gene: TRBV7-2; abundance: once; len: 14; CDR3aa: ASSLGASGPSYEQY
j_gene: TRBJ1-6; v_gene: TRBV5-1; abundance: once; len: 14; CDR3aa: ASSLGTTSHNSPLH
j_gene: TRBJ2-2; v_gene: TRBV30; abundance: NA; len: 13; CDR3aa: AWRGLAGGLGELF
j_gene: TRBJ2-2; v_gene: TRBV7-9; abundance: NA; len: 15; CDR3aa: ASSPSLREGLTGELF
j_gene: TRBJ2-1; v_gene: TRBV4-1; abundance: NA; len: 10; CDR3aa: ASSQDGYEQF
j_gene: TRBJ2-3; v_gene: TRBV24-1; abundance: NA; len: 13; CDR3aa: ATSDFMASVDTQY
j_gene: TRBJ2-5; v_gene: TRBV3-1/TRBV3-2; abundance: NA; len: 11; CDR3aa: ASSQLGRETQY
j_gene: TRBJ2-1; v_gene: TRBV19; abundance: NA; len: 17; CDR3aa: ASSIPGLAGGPPYNEQF
j_gene: TRBJ1-2; v_gene: TRBV12-3/TRBV12-4; abundance: NA; len: 11; CDR3aa: ASRTGRGYGYT
j_gene: TRBJ1-6; v_gene: TRBV12-3/TRBV12-4; abundance: NA; len: 11; CDR3aa: ASTGRAGSPLH
j_gene: TRBJ2-1; v_gene: TRBV25-1; abundance: NA; len: 12; CDR3aa: ASSPSRGYNEQF
j_gene: TRBJ2-2; v_gene: TRBV5-4; abundance: NA; len: 13; CDR3aa: ASSFTSGSGGELF
j_gene: TRBJ1-6; v_gene: TRBV4-1; abundance: NA; len: 20; CDR3aa: ASSHIPKTFPGPASGNSPLH
j_gene: TRBJ1-1; v_gene: TRBV12-5; abundance: once; len: 14; CDR3aa: ASGLVLSGANTEAF
j_gene: TRBJ2-1; v_gene: TRBV7-9; abundance: NA; len: 13; CDR3aa: ASSIRAAWGNEQF
j_gene: TRBJ1-1; v_gene: TRBV30; abundance: once; len: 14; CDR3aa: AWRAGPGQPNTEAF
j_gene: TRBJ2-7; v_gene: TRBV19; abundance: NA; len: 12; CDR3aa: ASSIISTSGEQY
j_gene: TRBJ2-5; v_gene: TRBV12-3/TRBV12-4; abundance: NA; len: 11; CDR3aa: ASTFGGKETQY
j_gene: TRBJ2-5; v_gene: TRBV27; abundance: NA; len: 11; CDR3aa: ASSPVGVETQY
j_gene: TRBJ1-6; v_gene: TRBV10-3; abundance: few; len: 15; CDR3aa: ATLSRVLSRANSPLH
j_gene: TRBJ2-4; v_gene: TRBV3-1/TRBV3-2; abundance: NA; len: 16; CDR3aa: ASSKESSSGRGRDFQY
j_gene: TRBJ1-2; v_gene: TRBV3-1/TRBV3-2; abundance: NA; len: 13; CDR3aa: ASSQGGQGYRGYT
j_gene: TRBJ2-3; v_gene: TRBV11-2; abundance: NA; len: 16; CDR3aa: ASSLRLAGGTSTDTQY
j_gene: TRBJ2-3; v_gene: TRBV5-1; abundance: NA; len: 14; CDR3aa: ASSLGTSESTDTQY
j_gene: TRBJ2-1; v_gene: TRBV7-8; abundance: NA; len: 14; CDR3aa: ASSLATTSVYNEQF
j_gene: TRBJ2-5; v_gene: TRBV11-2; abundance: NA; len: 11; CDR3aa: ASSLRRGETQY
j_gene: TRBJ1-6; v_gene: TRBV5-1; abundance: NA; len: 13; CDR3aa: ASSSLTGSNSPLH
j_gene: TRBJ1-5; v_gene: TRBV18; abundance: NA; len: 13; CDR3aa: ASSPDADSNQPQH
j_gene: TRBJ2-4; v_gene: TRBV28; abundance: few; len: 13; CDR3aa: ASSFGGSAKNIQY
j_gene: TRBJ1-2; v_gene: TRBV19; abundance: NA; len: 13; CDR3aa: ASSMPGQGPYGYT
j_gene: TRBJ2-7; v_gene: TRBV6-5; abundance: NA; len: 13; CDR3aa: ASSYSILGGYEQY
j_gene: TRBJ2-7; v_gene: TRBV7-2; abundance: NA; len: 13; CDR3aa: ASSLDGSGGREQY
j_gene: TRBJ1-6; v_gene: TRBV9; abundance: once; len: 11; CDR3aa: ASSVRVDSPLH